Below, 15 T cell receptor beta chains from the same sample are listed, as sequenced in a study of human T cells and chemical hapten exposure. Time point denoted: patch test 3, about 24 weeks after DPC sensitization. Treatment noted: therapeutic diphenylcyclopropenone sensitization with weekly scalp DPC. MiXCR, applied by TCRdb to the RACE reads, yields one record per CDR3 protein. Of about 120,000 distinct CDR3 sequences in the sample, about 11% were seen once. Specimen: whole blood, collected in connection with sensitization to the hapten diphenylcyclopropenone (DPC). These receptors originate from a woman in her forties or fifties with alopecia areata. Some clones in this sample may be carry-over from other donors' samples.

This chain connects TRBV9 to TRBJ2-5, with a weak D call TRBD2 (7 bases). The CDR3 consists of 13 residues. V was cut by 5 bases and J by 5 bases, with 13 bases left in between. Germline CDR1 and CDR2: SGDLS and YYNGEE. The CDR3 is CASSPGGRETQYF. The DNA of the CDR3 is TGTGCCAGCAGTCCGGGGGGCCGGGAGACCCAGTACTTC. Complete variable domain (other parts from reference TRBV9 and TRBJ2-5): DSGVTQTPKHLITATGQRVTLRCSPRSGDLSVYWYQQSLDQGLQFLIQYYNGEERAKGNILERFSAQQFPDLHSELNLSSLELGDSALYFCASSPGGRETQYFGPGTRLLVL.

This clonotype occurred a few times. The CDR3 loop reads CASSLYAAEAFF. In DNA, the CDR3 is TGTGCCAGCAGTTTATATGCGGCTGAAGCTTTCTTT. V and J are TRBV28 and TRBJ1-1, with D unresolved. The CDR3 sequence is 12 residues long. Germline lookup yields CDR1 MDHEN and CDR2 SYDVKM. Trimming removed 1 base at V and 6 bases at J, with 6 bases between. The full variable domain, rest sourced from reference TRBV28 and TRBJ1-1, is DVKVTQSSRYLVKRTGEKVFLECVQDMDHENMFWYRQDPGLGLRLIYFSYDVKMKEKGDIPEGYSVSREKKERFSLILESASTNQTSMYLCASSLYAAEAFFGQGTRLTVV.

The chain carries TRBV25-1 and TRBJ2-3; 7 bases are a match to TRBD1. CDR3 length equals 13 residues. After removal of 6 bases from V and 4 bases from J, the junction contained 4 bases not matched to a gene. Germline CDR1 reads MGHDK; CDR2 reads SYGVNS. The DNA for the CDR3 is TGTGCCAGCAGACCAACAGGGGCAGATACGCAGTATTTT. It codes for CASRPTGADTQYF. Based on the CDR3 plus reference TRBV25-1 and TRBJ2-3, the full variable domain is EADIYQTPRYLVIGTGKKITLECSQTMGHDKMYWYQQDPGMELHLIHYSYGVNSTEKGDLSSESTVSRIRTEHFPLTLESARPSHTSQYLCASRPTGADTQYFGPGTRLTVL.

This clonotype was counted ten times or more. The genes are TRBV19 and TRBJ2-3, with D uncertain. The V gene's germline CDR1 is LNHDA and CDR2 SQIVND (reference sequence). CDR3 size: 13 residues. The germline V and J ends were trimmed by 3 bases and 8 bases, with 12 bases remaining between them. The CDR3 nucleotides read TGTGCCAGTAGTATCCGACAAATCGGTACGCAGTATTTT. Translating it yields CASSIRQIGTQYF.

Many counts were recorded for this clonotype. As DNA, the CDR3 is TGTGCCAGCAGCCAAGCGGGACAGGGGACAGATACGCAGTATTTT. The encoded protein is CASSQAGQGTDTQYF. V and J are TRBV4-2 and TRBJ2-3; TRBD1 aligns across 10 bases. V lost 1 base to trimming and J lost 3 bases; unmatched junction nucleotides: 1. The CDR3 totals 15 residues. Germline CDR1 reads LGHNA; CDR2 reads YNFKEQ.

This clonotype was seen a handful of times. The rearrangement joins TRBV27 to TRBJ2-7, with D unclear. Germline assignment: CDR1 MNHEY and CDR2 SMNVEV (reference sequence). The CDR3 consists of 14 residues. V lost 3 bases and J 3 bases, leaving 12 bases between the germline ends. In nucleotides, the CDR3 is TGTGCCAGCAGTTTCCGGAACGAGTACTACGAGCAGTACTTC. Translating gives CASSFRNEYYEQYF.

CDR3 DNA: TGCGCCAGCAGCCAAGGGATCGGAGCTTTCTTT. Its translation: CASSQGIGAFF. V usage is TRBV4-1 and J usage is TRBJ1-1, with unresolved D. Germline loops: CDR1 MGHRA, CDR2 YSYEKL. The CDR3 runs to 11 residues. V lost 1 base and J 10 bases, leaving 7 bases between the germline ends.

This clonotype was observed a handful of times. The genes are TRBV7-2 and TRBJ2-3; tentatively, D is TRBD1 or TRBD2 (5 bases each). Trimming took off 5 bases at V and 7 bases at J, with 16 bases between the two ends. Germline CDR1 and CDR2: SGHTA and FQGNSA. This CDR3 is 14 amino acids long. The CDR3: CASSPKMGVHTQYF. CDR3 DNA sequence: TGTGCCAGCAGCCCGAAAATGGGGGTACATACGCAGTATTTT.

This clonotype has just a few counts. This chain links TRBV7-9 with TRBJ1-5; weak D call: TRBD1 (5 bases). The germline CDR1 and CDR2 sequences are SEHNR and FQNEAQ (reference sequence). There are 16 residues in the CDR3. Deletions cut 0 bases from V and 0 bases from J, with 9 bases between. The chain's CDR3 is CASSLAMGDSNQPQHF. CDR3 DNA: TGTGCCAGCAGCTTAGCGATGGGGGATAGCAATCAGCCCCAGCATTTT. The variable domain in full, completed from reference TRBV7-9 and TRBJ1-5, reads DTGVSQNPRHKITKRGQNVTFRCDPISEHNRLYWYRQTLGQGPEFLTYFQNEAQLEKSRLLSDRFSAERPKGSFSTLEIQRTEQGDSAMYLCASSLAMGDSNQPQHFGDGTRLSIL.

This rearrangement joins TRBV6-6 to TRBJ2-1; D may be TRBD1 or TRBD2 (6 bases each). Trimming left V 11 bases short and J 6 bases short, with 17 bases between. CDR3 length: 13 residues. Germline lookup yields CDR1 MNHNY and CDR2 SVGAGI (reference sequence). CDR3 region: CALGGTSGNEQFF. The CDR3 coding sequence is TGTGCCCTAGGGGGGACCTCCGGCAATGAGCAGTTCTTC.

This chain's CDR3 is CASSVGWDRAHEQYF. As DNA, the CDR3 is TGTGCCAGCAGCGTAGGGTGGGACAGGGCTCACGAGCAGTACTTC. This rearrangement joins TRBV9 to TRBJ2-7, with 9 bases that match TRBD1. The CDR3 totals 15 residues. Germline values: CDR1 SGDLS, CDR2 YYNGEE. V was clipped by 0 bases and J by 5 bases; unmatched bases: 6.

This clonotype was found a few times. The CDR3 region has the DNA TGCAGTGCCACTCTAGCGCTCTCCTACGAGCAGTACTTC. Amino acid sequence: CSATLALSYEQYF. The chain combines TRBV20-1 with TRBJ2-7; D may be TRBD2 (6 bases). CDR1 is DFQATT, CDR2 SNEGSKA, per germline (reference sequence). V was trimmed by 6 bases and J by 0 bases, leaving 12 bases between them. CDR3 length: 13 amino acids.

In its sample, this clonotype was seen a few times. The chain is built from TRBV10-3 and TRBJ2-3; maybe TRBD1 (5 bases). V dropped 6 bases and J dropped 2 bases, with 6 bases sitting between them. Germline CDR1 and CDR2: ENHRY and SYGVKD. The CDR3 runs 12 residues. The chain's CDR3 is CAIRGLTDTQYF. Written as DNA, the CDR3 is TGTGCCATCAGGGGGCTCACAGATACGCAGTATTTT.

This clonotype appeared many times. The chain joins TRBV3-1 to TRBJ2-7, with TRBD1 matching over 10 bases. Germline-derived CDR1 and CDR2 are LGHDT and YNNKEL (reference sequence). Trimming removed 8 bases from V and 4 bases from J; junction bases left unmatched: 8. The CDR3 length is 14 residues. The CDR3 loop is CASSHPGQGYEQYF. The CDR3 DNA is TGTGCCAGCTCACACCCGGGACAGGGGTACGAGCAGTACTTC.

This clonotype has at least ten counts. V gene TRBV7-8 combines with J gene TRBJ1-3, with a weak D call TRBD1 (5 bases). Germline lookup yields CDR1 SGHVS and CDR2 FQNEAQ. V was pared by 5 bases and J by 4 bases, with 21 bases between. This CDR3 has 17 amino acids. CDR3 bases: TGTGCCAGCAGCCTGAACCATCCGGGACGGGAGGGAAACACCATATATTTT. Its protein is CASSLNHPGREGNTIYF.